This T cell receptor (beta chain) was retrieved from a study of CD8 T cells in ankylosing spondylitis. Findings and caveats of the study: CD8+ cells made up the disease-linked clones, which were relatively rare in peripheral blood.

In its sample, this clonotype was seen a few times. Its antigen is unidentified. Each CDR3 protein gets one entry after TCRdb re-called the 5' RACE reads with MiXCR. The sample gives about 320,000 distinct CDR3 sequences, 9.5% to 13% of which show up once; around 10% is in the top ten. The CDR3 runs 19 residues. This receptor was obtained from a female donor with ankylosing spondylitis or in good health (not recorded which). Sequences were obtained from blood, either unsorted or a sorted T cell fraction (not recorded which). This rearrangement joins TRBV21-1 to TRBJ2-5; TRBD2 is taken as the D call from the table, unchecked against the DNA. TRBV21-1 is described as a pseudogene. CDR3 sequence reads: CASSFPRTSGLLTGETQYF. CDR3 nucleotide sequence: TGTGCCAGCAGCTTCCCGAGGACTAGCGGGCTACTGACGGGGGAGACCCAGTACTTC.